This TCR beta chain was documented in a study of T cell repertoires in ileal Crohn's disease. Study summary: All patients had surgery for stricturing (approximately 60%) or penetrating (39%) disease. Thiopurines (under 12) or anti-TNF agents (more than 17) were given postoperatively to about half. General study findings and limits: Active smokers at surgery had more clonal expansions than non-smokers. Every patient over 26.8% clonality showed endoscopic recurrence.

This CDR3 is 13 amino acids long. Trimming took 4 bases from V and 6 from J; bases not matched to a gene: 1. The germline V gene encodes CDR1 MGHDK and CDR2 SYGVNS. Assay: immunoSEQ multiplex PCR; the TCRdb copy retains only in-frame clones and omits some. This table holds around 7,400 clones, roughly 79% found once. On this clone itself: Antigen: not known.

The sequenced material came from ileal tissue. The TCR originated in an adult with Crohn's disease. The rearrangement joins TRBV25-1 to TRBJ1-2, with TRBD1 matching 11 bases. CDR3 protein: CASSVGQGDGYTF. DNA of the CDR3: TGTGCCAGCAGTGTGGGACAGGGGGATGGCTACACCTTC.